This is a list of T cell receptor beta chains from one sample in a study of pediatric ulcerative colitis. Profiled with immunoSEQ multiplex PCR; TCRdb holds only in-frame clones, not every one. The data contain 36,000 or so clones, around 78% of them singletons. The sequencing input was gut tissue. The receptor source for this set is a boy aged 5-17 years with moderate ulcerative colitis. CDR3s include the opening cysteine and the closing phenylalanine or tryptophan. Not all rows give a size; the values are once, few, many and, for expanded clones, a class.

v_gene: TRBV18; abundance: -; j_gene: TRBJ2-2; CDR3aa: CASSPSAGLSTGELFF
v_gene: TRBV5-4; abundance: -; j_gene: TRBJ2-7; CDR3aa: CASSYDRVGLYEQYF
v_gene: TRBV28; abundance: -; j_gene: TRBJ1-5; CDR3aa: CASIPNRGNNQPQHF
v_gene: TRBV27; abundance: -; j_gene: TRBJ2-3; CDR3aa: CASSLIAASGPLGGTQYF
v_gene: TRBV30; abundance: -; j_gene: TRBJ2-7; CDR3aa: CAWGRLPGLAGHEQYF
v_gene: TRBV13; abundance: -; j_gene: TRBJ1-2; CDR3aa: CASSLGQGGNGYTF
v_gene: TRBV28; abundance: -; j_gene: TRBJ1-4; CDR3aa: CASSSSTSGEKLFF
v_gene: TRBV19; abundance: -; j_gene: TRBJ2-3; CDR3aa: CARTRESTDTQYF
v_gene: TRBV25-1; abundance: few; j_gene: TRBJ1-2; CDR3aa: CASSPFNYGYTF
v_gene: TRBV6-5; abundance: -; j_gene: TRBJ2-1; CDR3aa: CASSPRGSYNEQFF